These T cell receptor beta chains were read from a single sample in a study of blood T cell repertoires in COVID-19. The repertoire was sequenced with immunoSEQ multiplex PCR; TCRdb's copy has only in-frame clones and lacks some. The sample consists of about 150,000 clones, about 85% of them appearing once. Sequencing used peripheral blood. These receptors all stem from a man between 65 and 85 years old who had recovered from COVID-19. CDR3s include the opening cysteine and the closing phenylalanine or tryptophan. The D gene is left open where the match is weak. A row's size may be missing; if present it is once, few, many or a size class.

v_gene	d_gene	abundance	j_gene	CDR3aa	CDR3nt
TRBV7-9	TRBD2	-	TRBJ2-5	CASSLVASGRETQYF	TGTGCCAGCAGCTTAGTGGCTAGCGGGAGGGAGACCCAGTACTTC
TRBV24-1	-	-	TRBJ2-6	CASPGHNSYGANVLTF	TGTGCCAGCCCGGGACACAACTCTTACGGGGCCAACGTCCTGACTTTC
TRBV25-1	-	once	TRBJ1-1	CASIRNTEAFF	TGTGCCAGCATCAGGAACACTGAAGCTTTCTTT
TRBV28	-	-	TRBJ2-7	CASSEATKKPYEQYF	TGTGCCAGCAGTGAGGCTACCAAAAAACCCTACGAGCAGTACTTC
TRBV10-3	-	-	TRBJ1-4	CAISDSRNNLEKLFF	TGTGCCATCAGTGATTCGAGGAACAACTTAGAAAAACTGTTTTTT
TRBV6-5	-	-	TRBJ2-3	CATLVADTDTQYF	TGTGCCACCCTAGTAGCGGACACAGATACGCAGTATTTT
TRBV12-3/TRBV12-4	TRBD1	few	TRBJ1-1	CASSGQGNTEAFF	TGTGCCAGCAGCGGACAGGGGAACACTGAAGCTTTCTTT
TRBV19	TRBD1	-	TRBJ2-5	CASSIGAGTGAETQYF	TGTGCCAGTAGTATCGGGGCCGGGACAGGGGCAGAGACCCAGTACTTC
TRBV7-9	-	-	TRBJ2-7	CASSLGSHEQYF	TGTGCCAGCAGCTTAGGAAGCCACGAGCAGTACTTC
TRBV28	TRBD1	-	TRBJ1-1	CASTGTGGGNTEAFF	TGTGCCAGCACCGGGACAGGGGGCGGGAACACTGAAGCTTTCTTT
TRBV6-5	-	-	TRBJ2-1	CASSQYNEQFF	TGTGCCAGCAGTCAATACAATGAGCAGTTCTTC
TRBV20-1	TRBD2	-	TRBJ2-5	CSASLAGSQETQYF	TGCAGTGCTAGTCTAGCGGGATCCCAAGAGACCCAGTACTTC
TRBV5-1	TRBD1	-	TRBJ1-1	CASSLGGTGAGEAFF	TGCGCCAGCAGCTTGGGGGGCACAGGGGCGGGTGAAGCTTTCTTT
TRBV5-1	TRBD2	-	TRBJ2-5	CASSPSGRVYLETQYF	TGCGCCAGCAGCCCTAGCGGGAGGGTTTATCTGGAGACCCAGTACTTC
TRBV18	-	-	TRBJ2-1	CASSNGGTYNEQFF	TGTGCCAGCTCAAATGGAGGGACCTACAATGAGCAGTTCTTC
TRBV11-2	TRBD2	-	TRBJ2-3	CASSFGGLAVTDTQYF	TGTGCCAGCAGCTTCGGGGGACTAGCGGTCACAGATACGCAGTATTTT
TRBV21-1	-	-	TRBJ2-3	CAIPIPGLSTDTQYF	TGTGCCATCCCCATCCCGGGGTTGAGCACAGATACGCAGTATTTT
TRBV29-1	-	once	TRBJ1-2	CSVVVGPRGYTF	TGCAGCGTTGTTGTGGGCCCTCGAGGCTACACCTTC
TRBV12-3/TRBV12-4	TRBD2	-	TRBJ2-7	CASSLGGDEQYF	TGTGCCAGCAGTTTGGGGGGGGACGAGCAGTACTTC
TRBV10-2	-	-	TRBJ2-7	CASTPPEGDEQHF	TGCGCCAGCACCCCTCCTGAGGGAGACGAGCAGCACTTC
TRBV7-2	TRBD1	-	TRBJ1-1	CASSLSGQGVHTEAFF	TGTGCCAGCAGCCTTAGTGGACAGGGGGTACACACTGAAGCTTTCTTT
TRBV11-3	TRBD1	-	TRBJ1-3	CASSSRTGPGNTIYF	TGTGCCAGCAGCTCAAGGACAGGGCCTGGAAACACCATATATTTT
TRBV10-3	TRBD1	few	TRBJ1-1	CAITRQGGDTEAFF	TGTGCCATCACTCGACAGGGAGGCGACACTGAAGCTTTCTTT
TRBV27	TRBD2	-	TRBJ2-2	CASSRLAGGYTGELFF	TGTGCCAGCAGTCGGCTAGCGGGAGGGTACACCGGGGAGCTGTTTTTT
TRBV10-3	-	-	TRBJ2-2	CAISESGRGGYTGELFF	TGTGCCATCAGTGAGTCTGGTAGGGGAGGTTACACCGGGGAGCTGTTTTTT
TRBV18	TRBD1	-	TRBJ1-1	CASSPGTGRMNTEAFF	TGTGCCAGCTCACCCGGGACAGGGAGAATGAACACTGAAGCTTTCTTT
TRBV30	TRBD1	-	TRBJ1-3	CAWSRLTGQGNTIYF	TGTGCCTGGAGTCGCTTGACAGGGCAAGGAAACACCATATATTTT
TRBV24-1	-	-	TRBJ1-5	CATSDSPNQPQHF	TGTGCCACCAGCGACAGTCCCAATCAGCCCCAGCATTTT
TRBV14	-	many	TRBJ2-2	CASSYLPGGELFF	TGTGCCAGCAGCTACCTCCCGGGGGGGGAGCTGTTTTTT
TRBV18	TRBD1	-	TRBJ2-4	CASSMTGTKNIQYF	TGTGCCAGCTCGATGACAGGGACCAAAAACATTCAGTACTTC
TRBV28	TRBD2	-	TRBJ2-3	CASVLAGGSTDTQYF	TGTGCCAGCGTTCTAGCGGGAGGGAGCACAGATACGCAGTATTTT
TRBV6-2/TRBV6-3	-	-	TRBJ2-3	CASSPGLFTDTQYF	TGTGCCAGCAGTCCGGGACTTTTCACAGATACGCAGTATTTT
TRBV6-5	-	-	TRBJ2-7	CASRRPEVSYEQYF	TGTGCCAGCAGGCGCCCAGAGGTTTCCTACGAGCAGTACTTC
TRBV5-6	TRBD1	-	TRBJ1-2	CASSLPLGTEKNYGYTF	TGTGCCAGCAGCTTGCCCCTCGGGACAGAGAAGAACTATGGCTACACCTTC
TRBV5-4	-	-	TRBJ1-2	CASSLQGNYGYTF	TGTGCCAGCAGCTTGCAGGGGAACTATGGCTACACCTTC
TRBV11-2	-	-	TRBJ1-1	CASSPLGGAAEAFF	TGTGCCAGCAGCCCCCTGGGGGGGGCTGCTGAAGCTTTCTTT
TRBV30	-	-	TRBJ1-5	CAWSSPGIGISNQPQHF	TGTGCCTGGAGCTCCCCCGGGATTGGGATTAGCAATCAGCCCCAGCATTTT
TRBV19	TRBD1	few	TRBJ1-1	CASHRGYMNTEAFF	TGTGCCAGTCACAGGGGGTACATGAACACTGAAGCTTTCTTT
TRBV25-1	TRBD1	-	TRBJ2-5	CASSVGQGRGKTQYF	TGTGCCAGCAGTGTGGGACAGGGCAGAGGGAAGACCCAGTACTTC
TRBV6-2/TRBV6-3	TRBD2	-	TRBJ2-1	CASSYSRLAGGIDNEQFF	TGTGCCAGCAGTTACTCGAGACTAGCGGGAGGGATAGACAATGAGCAGTTCTTC
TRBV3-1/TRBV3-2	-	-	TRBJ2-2	CASSQDDRRKLFF	TGTGCCAGCAGCCAAGACGACAGGAGGAAGCTGTTTTTT
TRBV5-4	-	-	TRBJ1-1	CARPRGGSRTEAFF	TGTGCCAGACCGCGGGGGGGCTCGAGGACTGAAGCTTTCTTT
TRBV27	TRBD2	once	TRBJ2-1	CASSKLAGGYNEQFF	TGTGCCAGCAGTAAACTAGCGGGAGGCTACAATGAGCAGTTCTTC
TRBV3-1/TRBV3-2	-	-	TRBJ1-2	CASSQSGVYGYTF	TGTGCCAGCAGCCAATCGGGGGTCTATGGCTACACCTTC
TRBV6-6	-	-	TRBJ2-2	CASSYRESGELFF	TGTGCCAGCAGTTACAGGGAGTCCGGGGAGCTGTTTTTT
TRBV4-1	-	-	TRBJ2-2	CASSQGLAPGELFF	TGCGCCAGCAGCCAAGGGCTAGCTCCCGGGGAGCTGTTTTTT
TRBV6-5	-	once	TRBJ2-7	CASTPRRLYEQYF	TGTGCCAGCACCCCAAGAAGACTTTACGAGCAGTACTTC
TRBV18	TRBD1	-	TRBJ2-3	CASSPGQGGADTQYF	TGTGCCAGCTCGCCCGGACAGGGTGGTGCAGATACGCAGTATTTT
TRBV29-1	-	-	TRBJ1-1	CSAQSGGGVKAFF	TGCAGCGCGCAATCCGGTGGGGGGGTGAAAGCTTTCTTT
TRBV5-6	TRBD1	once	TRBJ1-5	CASSSSGTVNQPQHF	TGTGCCAGCAGCTCATCCGGGACAGTCAATCAGCCCCAGCATTTT
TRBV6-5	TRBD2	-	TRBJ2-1	CASRGAGEEQFF	TGTGCCAGCAGAGGAGCGGGAGAAGAGCAGTTCTTC